This TCR beta chain derives from a study of CD8 T cells in Susac syndrome. General study findings and limits: An acknowledgment was made by the study that its TCR sequencing and HLA analysis involved relatively few individuals.

Reverse transcription of about 0.5 to 1 ug RNA used random hexamers. By means of immunoSEQ multiplex PCR, TCR beta CDR3 spanning 54 Vbeta and 13 Jbeta underwent amplification. Each CDR3 protein is one row after TCRdb ran MiXCR on the immunoSEQ multiplex PCR reads. Found here are 150,000 to 200,000 distinct CDR3 sequences, around 94% of them singletons; the top ten hold around 0.093%. Note on this clonotype: Its specificity is unknown.

In contrast to the negatively isolated CD8+ and CD4+ T cells, TEMRA cells were FACS-enriched. CDR3 length: 16 residues. The V gene lost 3 bases and the J gene lost 0 bases, with 12 bases spanning the gap. CDR1 is SEHNR and CDR2 is FQNEAQ in the germline V gene (reference sequence). Sequencing was done on a sample of CD4+ T cells from PBMCs. This chain connects TRBV7-9 to TRBJ2-1; the D gene is possibly TRBD2 (6 bases). This clonotype was obtained from a human donor with multiple sclerosis. The chain's CDR3 is CASSLRRGSSYNEQFF. CDR3 DNA sequence: TGTGCCAGCAGCTTGAGGCGGGGTAGCTCCTACAATGAGCAGTTCTTC.